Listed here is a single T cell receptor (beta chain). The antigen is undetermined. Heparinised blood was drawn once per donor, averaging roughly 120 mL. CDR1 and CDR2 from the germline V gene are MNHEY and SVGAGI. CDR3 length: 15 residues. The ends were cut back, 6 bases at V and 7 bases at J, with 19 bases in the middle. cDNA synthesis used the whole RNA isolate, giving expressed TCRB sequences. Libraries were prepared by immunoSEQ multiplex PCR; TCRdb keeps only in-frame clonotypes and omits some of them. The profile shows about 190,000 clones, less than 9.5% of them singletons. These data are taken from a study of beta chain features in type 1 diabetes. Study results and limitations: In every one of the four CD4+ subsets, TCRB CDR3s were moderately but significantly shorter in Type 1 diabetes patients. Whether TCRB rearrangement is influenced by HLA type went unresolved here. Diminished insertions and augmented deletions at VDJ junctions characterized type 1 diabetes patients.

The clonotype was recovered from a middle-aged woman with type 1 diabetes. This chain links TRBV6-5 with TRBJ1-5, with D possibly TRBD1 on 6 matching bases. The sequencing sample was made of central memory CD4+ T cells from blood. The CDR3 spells CASRSLTGPWQPQHF. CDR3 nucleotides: TGTGCCAGCAGGTCTCTCACAGGGCCCTGGCAGCCCCAGCATTTT.